A selection of T cell receptor beta chains follows, all from one sample in a study of blood T cell repertoires in COVID-19. Using immunoSEQ multiplex PCR, the repertoire was profiled, and TCRdb retains in-frame clones only, with some absent. The table includes around 230,000 clones, 83% detected once. Sequenced: peripheral blood. These TCRs come from a woman aged 70 to 79 with active or convalescent COVID-19. Each CDR3 is given with its conserved first and last residue. A D gene is named only where the DNA matches it firmly. Where a row states a size, it is once, few, many or the class of an expanded clone; other rows omit it.

. . TRBJ2-7 TRBV6-5 CASSYSRAYYSGQYF TGTGCCAGCAGTTACTCGAGAGCCTACTATAGTGGGCAGTACTTC
TRBD1 once TRBJ2-7 TRBV3-1/TRBV3-2 CASSPGTGHYEQYF TGTGCCAGCAGCCCCGGGACAGGGCACTACGAGCAGTACTTC
. once TRBJ2-4 TRBV9 CASSPRPGLQNIQYF TGTGCCAGCAGCCCCCGGCCGGGACTGCAAAACATTCAGTACTTC
TRBD1 once TRBJ1-2 TRBV19 CASSPWDRVLVDYGYTF TGTGCCAGTAGTCCTTGGGACAGGGTTCTGGTCGACTATGGCTACACCTTC
. . TRBJ2-7 TRBV11-2 CASSLATAYEQYF TGTGCCAGCAGCTTAGCGACAGCCTACGAGCAGTACTTC
. . TRBJ2-5 TRBV9 CASSADRGGPQYF TGTGCCAGCAGCGCAGACAGGGGAGGGCCCCAGTACTTC
TRBD1 . TRBJ2-1 TRBV16 CASSQTRTGEGEQFF TGTGCCAGCAGCCAAACCCGGACAGGGGAAGGCGAGCAGTTCTTC
TRBD1 . TRBJ2-5 TRBV19 CASSTGAVETQYF TGTGCCAGTAGCACAGGGGCGGTAGAGACCCAGTACTTC
. . TRBJ1-1 TRBV4-1 CASSQDGGRSNTEAFF TGCGCCAGCAGCCAAGATGGGGGCAGGTCGAACACTGAAGCTTTCTTT
TRBD2 . TRBJ2-1 TRBV18 CASSPLGLAGGNEQFF TGTGCCAGCTCACCATTGGGGCTAGCGGGAGGGAATGAGCAGTTCTTC
. . TRBJ2-7 TRBV27 CASSVLSGAEQYF TGTGCCAGCTCTGTCCTAAGTGGGGCCGAGCAGTACTTC
TRBD1 . TRBJ2-4 TRBV2 CASRSPGTGLNIQYF TGTGCCAGCAGATCACCCGGGACAGGGCTAAACATTCAGTACTTC
TRBD1 . TRBJ1-2 TRBV5-1 CASSSGGANYGYTF TGCGCCAGCAGCTCAGGGGGAGCTAACTATGGCTACACCTTC
TRBD2 . TRBJ2-7 TRBV11-3 CASSLEAGYEQYF TGTGCCAGCAGCTTAGAAGCGGGATACGAGCAGTACTTC
TRBD2 . TRBJ2-7 TRBV13 CASSLGLAGGLAEQYF TGTGCCAGCAGCTTGGGACTAGCGGGAGGGCTGGCCGAGCAGTACTTC
TRBD2 . TRBJ2-3 TRBV5-1 CASSYKAGRDTDTQYF TGCGCCAGCAGTTATAAAGCGGGAAGGGACACAGATACGCAGTATTTT
. . TRBJ2-7 TRBV28 CASSFPQGLGEQYF TGTGCCAGCAGTTTCCCCCAGGGACTGGGCGAGCAGTACTTC
. . TRBJ1-1 TRBV28 CASSYPGGKDEAFF TGTGCCAGCAGTTACCCGGGGGGGAAAGATGAAGCTTTCTTT
TRBD2 . TRBJ2-2 TRBV10-2 CASISRAGGGTGELFF TGCGCCAGCATCTCGCGGGCGGGAGGGGGGACCGGGGAGCTGTTTTTT
TRBD1 . TRBJ1-2 TRBV11-3 CASSSEQGISFYGYTF TGTGCCAGCAGCTCCGAACAGGGGATCTCTTTCTATGGCTACACCTTC
TRBD2 . TRBJ2-1 TRBV6-4 CASKETSVSHEQFF TGTGCCAGCAAGGAGACTAGCGTATCTCATGAGCAGTTCTTC
. . TRBJ2-1 TRBV5-5 CASSPLPGGQFF TGTGCCAGCAGCCCTCTCCCGGGTGGGCAGTTCTTC
. few TRBJ2-5 TRBV11-2 CASRRGGRGGLQETQYF TGTGCCAGCAGACGGGGAGGACGGGGTGGCCTACAAGAGACCCAGTACTTC
. . TRBJ2-7 TRBV19 CASSPGLSSYEQYF TGTGCCAGTAGTCCCGGACTGAGCTCCTACGAGCAGTACTTC
. . TRBJ2-6 TRBV3-1/TRBV3-2 CASSRSPGGANVLTF TGTGCCAGCAGCCGGTCCCCCGGTGGGGCCAACGTCCTGACTTTC
TRBD1 . TRBJ1-1 TRBV7-9 CASSLPGQGVSEAFF TGTGCCAGCAGCTTACCGGGACAGGGGGTTTCTGAAGCTTTCTTT
. once TRBJ1-3 TRBV7-9 CASTRRATDSGNTIYF TGTGCCAGCACCCGCCGGGCGACAGACTCTGGAAACACCATATATTTT
TRBD1 . TRBJ2-7 TRBV19 CASSRSRQGDSYEQYF TGTGCCAGTAGTAGGTCCCGACAGGGCGACTCCTACGAGCAGTACTTC
TRBD2 . TRBJ2-2 TRBV28 CASSFSGRATGELFF TGTGCCAGCAGCTTTAGCGGGAGGGCCACCGGGGAGCTGTTTTTT
. many TRBJ1-1 TRBV11-2 CASSLEPGAEAFF TGTGCCAGCAGCTTAGAACCAGGGGCTGAAGCTTTCTTT
TRBD1 . TRBJ2-1 TRBV6-5 CASTQTGGSYNEQFF TGTGCCAGCACCCAGACAGGGGGTTCCTACAATGAGCAGTTCTTC
. . TRBJ1-1 TRBV6-5 CASCFKPHSNTEAFF TGTGCCAGCTGTTTCAAGCCCCACTCCAACACTGAAGCTTTCTTT
. . TRBJ1-2 TRBV2 CASSVSENYGYTF TGTGCCAGCAGTGTTTCGGAGAACTATGGCTACACCTTC
TRBD2 . TRBJ2-7 TRBV28 CASSLSVGGSYEQYF TGTGCCAGCAGTTTATCGGTGGGAGGGTCCTACGAGCAGTACTTC
. . TRBJ2-5 TRBV21-1 CASSKPGRVETQYF TGTGCCAGCAGCAAGCCAGGGAGGGTAGAGACCCAGTACTTC
. few TRBJ1-1 TRBV7-9 CASSLKGVGNTEAFF TGTGCCAGCAGCTTAAAGGGGGTTGGGAACACTGAAGCTTTCTTT
TRBD2 . TRBJ2-1 TRBV7-9 CASRSPVAGEQFF TGTGCCAGCAGATCACCCGTAGCGGGCGAGCAGTTCTTC
TRBD2 . TRBJ2-1 TRBV2 CASSGLAGEGYNEQFF TGTGCCAGCAGTGGACTAGCGGGAGAGGGCTACAATGAGCAGTTCTTC
TRBD2 . TRBJ2-7 TRBV5-5 CASSLAATSGGAYEQYF TGTGCCAGCAGCTTGGCCGCGACTAGCGGGGGGGCCTACGAGCAGTACTTC
TRBD1 . TRBJ1-2 TRBV18 CASSPTGDGYTF TGTGCCAGCTCACCCACAGGGGATGGCTACACCTTC
TRBD1 . TRBJ1-4 TRBV2 CASRDRGLEKLFF TGTGCCAGCAGGGACAGGGGGTTGGAAAAACTGTTTTTT
. . TRBJ1-2 TRBV19 CASSKTQDSSYYGYTF TGTGCCAGTAGTAAAACCCAGGACAGCTCCTATTATGGCTACACCTTC
. . TRBJ1-2 TRBV11-2 CASSLDLNRVYGYTF TGTGCCAGCAGCTTAGATTTGAACAGGGTCTATGGCTACACCTTC
TRBD2 . TRBJ2-2 TRBV27 CASSTGLAGGVTGELFF TGTGCCAGCAGTACGGGACTAGCGGGAGGGGTCACCGGGGAGCTGTTTTTT
TRBD2 . TRBJ2-3 TRBV5-1 CASSLATSGSTDTQYF TGCGCCAGCAGCTTGGCCACTAGCGGAAGCACAGATACGCAGTATTTT
. . TRBJ1-1 TRBV20-1 CSASFAGPNTEAFF TGCAGTGCTAGTTTTGCGGGGCCGAACACTGAAGCTTTCTTT
. . TRBJ2-1 TRBV7-3 CASSLGAELGEQFF TGTGCCAGCAGCTTAGGGGCTGAATTGGGTGAGCAGTTCTTC
. . TRBJ1-5 TRBV20-1 CSAREGDSQHF TGCAGTGCTAGAGAGGGGGACTCCCAGCATTTT
. . TRBJ2-4 TRBV30 CAWSSRIAKNIQYF TGTGCCTGGAGTTCCAGGATAGCCAAAAACATTCAGTACTTC
. . TRBJ2-5 TRBV2 CATGMGWQETQYF TGTGCCACCGGGATGGGGTGGCAAGAGACCCAGTACTTC
TRBD1 . TRBJ1-5 TRBV28 CASSEPSRGRRQPQHF TGTGCCAGCAGCGAACCATCCAGGGGGCGAAGACAGCCCCAGCATTTT
. . TRBJ2-7 TRBV7-9 CASSLITGAREQYF TGTGCCAGCAGCCTAATCACCGGAGCACGGGAGCAGTACTTC
TRBD1 . TRBJ1-2 TRBV5-1 CASSVTPGTVSYGYTF TGCGCCAGCAGCGTTACCCCCGGGACAGTCTCTTATGGCTACACCTTC